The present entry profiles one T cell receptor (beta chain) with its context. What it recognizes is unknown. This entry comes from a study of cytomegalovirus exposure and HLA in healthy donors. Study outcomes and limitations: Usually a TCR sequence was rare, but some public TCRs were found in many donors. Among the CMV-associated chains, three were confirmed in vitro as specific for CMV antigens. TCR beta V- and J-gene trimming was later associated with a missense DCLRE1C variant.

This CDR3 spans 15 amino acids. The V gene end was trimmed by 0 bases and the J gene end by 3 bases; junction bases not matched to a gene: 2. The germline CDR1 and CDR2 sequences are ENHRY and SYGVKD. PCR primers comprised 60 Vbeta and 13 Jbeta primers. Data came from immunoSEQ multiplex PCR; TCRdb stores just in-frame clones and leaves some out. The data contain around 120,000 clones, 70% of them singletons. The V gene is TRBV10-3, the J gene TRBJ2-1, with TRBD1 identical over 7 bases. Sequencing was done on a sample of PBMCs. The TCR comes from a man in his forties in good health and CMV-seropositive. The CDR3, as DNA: TGTGCCATCAGTGAGTCGACAGGGAACTACAATGAGCAGTTCTTC. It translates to CAISESTGNYNEQFF.